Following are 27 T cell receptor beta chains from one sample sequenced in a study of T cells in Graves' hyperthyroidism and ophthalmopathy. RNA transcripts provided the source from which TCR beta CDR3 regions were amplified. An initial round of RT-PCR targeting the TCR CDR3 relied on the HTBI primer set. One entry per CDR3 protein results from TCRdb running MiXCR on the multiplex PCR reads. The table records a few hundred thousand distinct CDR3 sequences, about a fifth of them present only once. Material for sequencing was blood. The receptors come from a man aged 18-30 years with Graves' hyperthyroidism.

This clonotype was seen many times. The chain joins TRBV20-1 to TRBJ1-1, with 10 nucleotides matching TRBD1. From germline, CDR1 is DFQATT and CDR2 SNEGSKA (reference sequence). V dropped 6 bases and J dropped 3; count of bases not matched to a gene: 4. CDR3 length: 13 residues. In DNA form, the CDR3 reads TGCAGTGCGACCGGGACAGGGGACACTGAAGCTTTCTTT. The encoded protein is CSATGTGDTEAFF.

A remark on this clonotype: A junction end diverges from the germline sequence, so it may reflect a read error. CDR3 in amino acids: CASSSRGVLFF. The CDR3, as DNA: TGTGCCAGCAGTTCGAGAGGGGTGCTGTTTTTT. The chain links TRBV6-2 or TRBV6-3 to TRBJ2-2, with D possibly being TRBD1 or TRBD2 (5 bases each). The CDR3 extends over 11 amino acids. Germline V gives CDR1 MNHEY, CDR2 SVGEGT.

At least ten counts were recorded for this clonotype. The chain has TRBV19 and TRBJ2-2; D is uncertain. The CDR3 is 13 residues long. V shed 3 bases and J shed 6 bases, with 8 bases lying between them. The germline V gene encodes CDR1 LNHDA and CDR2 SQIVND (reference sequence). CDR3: CASSITSPGELFF. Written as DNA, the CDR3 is TGTGCCAGTAGTATTACGTCACCCGGGGAGCTGTTTTTT.

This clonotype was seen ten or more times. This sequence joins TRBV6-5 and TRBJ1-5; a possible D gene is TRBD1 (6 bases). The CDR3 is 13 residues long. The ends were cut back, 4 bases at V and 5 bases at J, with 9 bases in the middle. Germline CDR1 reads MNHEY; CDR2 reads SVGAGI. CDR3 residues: CASSSNRDQPQHF. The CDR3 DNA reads TGTGCCAGCAGTTCTAACAGGGATCAGCCCCAGCATTTT.

The CDR3 sequence is CAWRSYGTKNTEAFF. As DNA, the CDR3 is TGTGCCTGGAGGAGTTATGGGACCAAGAACACTGAAGCTTTCTTT. The chain uses TRBV30 and TRBJ1-1; weak D call: TRBD1 (5 bases). The germline gives CDR1 GTSNPN, CDR2 SVGIG (reference sequence). The CDR3 runs to 15 residues. V lost 3 bases, J lost 1 base, and 15 bases lay in between.

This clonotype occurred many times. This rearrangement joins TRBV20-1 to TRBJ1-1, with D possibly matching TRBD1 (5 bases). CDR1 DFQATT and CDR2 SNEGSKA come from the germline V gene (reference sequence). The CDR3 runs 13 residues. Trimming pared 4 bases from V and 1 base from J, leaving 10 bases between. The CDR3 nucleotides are TGCAGTGCTATTGGGACTCCGAACACTGAAGCTTTCTTT. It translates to CSAIGTPNTEAFF.

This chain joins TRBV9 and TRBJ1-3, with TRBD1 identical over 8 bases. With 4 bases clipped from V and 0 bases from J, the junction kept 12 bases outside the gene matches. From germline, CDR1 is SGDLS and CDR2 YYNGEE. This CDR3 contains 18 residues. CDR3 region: CASSFRGDRWASGNTIYF. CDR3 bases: TGTGCCAGCAGCTTTAGAGGGGACAGGTGGGCCTCTGGAAACACCATATATTTT. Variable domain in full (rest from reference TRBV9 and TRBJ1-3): DSGVTQTPKHLITATGQRVTLRCSPRSGDLSVYWYQQSLDQGLQFLIQYYNGEERAKGNILERFSAQQFPDLHSELNLSSLELGDSALYFCASSFRGDRWASGNTIYFGEGSWLTVV.

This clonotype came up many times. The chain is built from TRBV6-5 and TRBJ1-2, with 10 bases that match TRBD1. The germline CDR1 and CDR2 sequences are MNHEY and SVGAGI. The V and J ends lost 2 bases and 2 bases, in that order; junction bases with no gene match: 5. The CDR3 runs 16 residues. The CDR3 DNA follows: TGTGCCAGCAGTTACACCCAGACAGGGGGCAACTATGGCTACACCTTC. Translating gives CASSYTQTGGNYGYTF.

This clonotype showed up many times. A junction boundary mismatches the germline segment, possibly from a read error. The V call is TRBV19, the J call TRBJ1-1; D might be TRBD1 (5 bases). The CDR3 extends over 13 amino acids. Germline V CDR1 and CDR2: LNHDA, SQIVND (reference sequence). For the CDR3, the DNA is TGTGCCAGCAGTAACCGGGGGGGCACTGAAGCTTTCTTT. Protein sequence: CASSNRGGTEAFF.

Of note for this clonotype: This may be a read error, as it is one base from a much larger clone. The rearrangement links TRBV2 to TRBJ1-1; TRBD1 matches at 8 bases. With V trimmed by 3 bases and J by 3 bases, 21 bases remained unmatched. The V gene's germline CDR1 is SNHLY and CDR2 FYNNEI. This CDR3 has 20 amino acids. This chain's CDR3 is CASSDFAGGHLIHMYTEAFF. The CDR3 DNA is TGTGCCAGCAGTGATTTCGCAGGGGGCCATCTAATACACATGTACACTGAAGCTTTCTTT. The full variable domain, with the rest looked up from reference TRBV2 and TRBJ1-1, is EPEVTQTPSHQVTQMGQEVILRCVPISNHLYFYWYRQILGQKVEFLVSFYNNEISEKSEIFDDQFSVERPDGSNFTLKIRSTKLEDSAMYFCASSDFAGGHLIHMYTEAFFGQGTRLTVV.

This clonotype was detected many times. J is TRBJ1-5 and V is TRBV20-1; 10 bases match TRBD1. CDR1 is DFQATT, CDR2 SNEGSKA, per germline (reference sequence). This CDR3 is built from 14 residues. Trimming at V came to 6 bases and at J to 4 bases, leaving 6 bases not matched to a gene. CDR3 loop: CSAGQGGENQPQHF. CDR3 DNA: TGCAGTGCCGGACAGGGGGGGGAGAATCAGCCCCAGCATTTT.

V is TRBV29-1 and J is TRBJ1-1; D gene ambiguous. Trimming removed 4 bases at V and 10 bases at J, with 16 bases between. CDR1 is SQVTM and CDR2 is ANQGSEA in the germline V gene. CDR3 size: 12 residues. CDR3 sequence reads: CSVAPLLGVAFF. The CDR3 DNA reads TGCAGCGTTGCTCCCTTACTGGGAGTAGCTTTCTTT.

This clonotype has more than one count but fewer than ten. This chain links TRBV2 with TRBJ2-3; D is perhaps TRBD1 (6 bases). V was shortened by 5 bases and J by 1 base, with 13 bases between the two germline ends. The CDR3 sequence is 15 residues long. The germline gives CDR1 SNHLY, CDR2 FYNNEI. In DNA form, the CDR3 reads TGTGCCAGCAGTAAGTCACAGGGAGGCACAGATACGCAGTATTTT. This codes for CASSKSQGGTDTQYF. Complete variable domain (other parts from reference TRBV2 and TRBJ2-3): EPEVTQTPSHQVTQMGQEVILRCVPISNHLYFYWYRQILGQKVEFLVSFYNNEISEKSEIFDDQFSVERPDGSNFTLKIRSTKLEDSAMYFCASSKSQGGTDTQYFGPGTRLTVL.

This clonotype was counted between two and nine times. CDR3 coding DNA: TGTGCCAGCAGTTTACAAGGGGCTCTAGCCAAAAACATTCAGTACTTC. Translation: CASSLQGALAKNIQYF. The V call is TRBV27, the J call TRBJ2-4; perhaps TRBD1 as D (5 bases). The germline V gene encodes CDR1 MNHEY and CDR2 SMNVEV (reference sequence). V lost 2 bases, J lost 0 bases, and 11 bases lay in between. This CDR3 has 16 amino acids.

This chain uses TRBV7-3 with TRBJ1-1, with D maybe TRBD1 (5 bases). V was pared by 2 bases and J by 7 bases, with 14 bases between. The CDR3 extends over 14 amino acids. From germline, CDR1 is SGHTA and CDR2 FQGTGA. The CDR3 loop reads CASSLYGGAGEAFF. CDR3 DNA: TGTGCCAGCAGCTTATACGGAGGGGCAGGTGAAGCTTTCTTT. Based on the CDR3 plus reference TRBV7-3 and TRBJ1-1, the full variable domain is GAGVSQTPSNKVTEKGKYVELRCDPISGHTALYWYRQSLGQGPEFLIYFQGTGAADDSGLPNDRFFAVRPEGSVSTLKIQRTERGDSAVYLCASSLYGGAGEAFFGQGTRLTVV.

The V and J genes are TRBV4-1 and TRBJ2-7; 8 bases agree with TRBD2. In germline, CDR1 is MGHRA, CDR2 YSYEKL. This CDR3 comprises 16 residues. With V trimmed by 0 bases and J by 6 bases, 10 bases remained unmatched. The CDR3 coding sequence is TGCGCCAGCAGCCAAGATCGAGTAGCGGGGTTAGGCGAGCAGTACTTC. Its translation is CASSQDRVAGLGEQYF.

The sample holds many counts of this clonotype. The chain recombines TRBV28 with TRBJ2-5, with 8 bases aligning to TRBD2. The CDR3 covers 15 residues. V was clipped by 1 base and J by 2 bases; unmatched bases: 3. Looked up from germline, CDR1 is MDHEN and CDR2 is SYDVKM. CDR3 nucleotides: TGTGCCAGCAGTTTATCGGGGGGGGGACAAGAGACCCAGTACTTC. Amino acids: CASSLSGGGQETQYF.

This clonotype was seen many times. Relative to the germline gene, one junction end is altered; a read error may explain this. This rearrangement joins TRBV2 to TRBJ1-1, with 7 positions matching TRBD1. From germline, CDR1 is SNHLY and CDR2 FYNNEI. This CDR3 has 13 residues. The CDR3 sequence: CASSVDRDTEAFF. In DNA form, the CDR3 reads TGTGCCAGTAGTGTAGACAGGGACACTGAAGCTTTCTTT.

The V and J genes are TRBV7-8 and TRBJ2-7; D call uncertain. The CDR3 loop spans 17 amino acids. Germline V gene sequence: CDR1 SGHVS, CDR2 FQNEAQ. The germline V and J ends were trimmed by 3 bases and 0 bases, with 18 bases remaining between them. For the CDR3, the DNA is TGTGCCAGCAGCTTCTATTGGTCCCGGGTCTTCTCCTACGAGCAGTACTTC. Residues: CASSFYWSRVFSYEQYF.

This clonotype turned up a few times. The chain's CDR3 is CASSPPPGPLNYGYTF. The CDR3 DNA is TGTGCCAGCAGTCCTCCCCCCGGGCCCCTCAACTATGGCTACACCTTC. The V call is TRBV27, the J call TRBJ1-2, with D unclear. The ends were cut back, 5 bases at V and 2 bases at J, with 18 bases in the middle. The CDR3 is 16 amino acids. Germline values: CDR1 MNHEY, CDR2 SMNVEV (reference sequence).

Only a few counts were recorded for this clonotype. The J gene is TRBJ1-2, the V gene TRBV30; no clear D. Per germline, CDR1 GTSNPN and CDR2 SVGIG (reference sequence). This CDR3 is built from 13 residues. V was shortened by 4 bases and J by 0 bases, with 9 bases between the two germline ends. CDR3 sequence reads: CAWNPETNYGYTF. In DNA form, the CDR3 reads TGTGCCTGGAATCCGGAGACTAACTATGGCTACACCTTC.

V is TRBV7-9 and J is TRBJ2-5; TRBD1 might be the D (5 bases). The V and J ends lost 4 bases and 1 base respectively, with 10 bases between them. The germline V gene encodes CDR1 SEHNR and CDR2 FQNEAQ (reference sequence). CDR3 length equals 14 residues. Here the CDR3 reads CASSYRSPQETQYF. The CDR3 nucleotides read TGTGCCAGCAGCTACAGGTCGCCCCAAGAGACCCAGTACTTC.

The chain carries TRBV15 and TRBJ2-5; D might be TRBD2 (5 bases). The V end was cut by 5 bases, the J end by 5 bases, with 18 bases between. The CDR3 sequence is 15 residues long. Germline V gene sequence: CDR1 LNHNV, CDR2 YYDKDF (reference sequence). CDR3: CATSRPDPGRETQYF. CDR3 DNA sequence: TGTGCCACCAGCCGCCCAGACCCGGGAAGGGAGACCCAGTACTTC. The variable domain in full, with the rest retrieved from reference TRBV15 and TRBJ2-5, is DAMVIQNPRYQVTQFGKPVTLSCSQTLNHNVMYWYQQKSSQAPKLLFHYYDKDFNNEADTPDNFQSRRPNTSFCFLDIRSPGLGDTAMYLCATSRPDPGRETQYFGPGTRLLVL.

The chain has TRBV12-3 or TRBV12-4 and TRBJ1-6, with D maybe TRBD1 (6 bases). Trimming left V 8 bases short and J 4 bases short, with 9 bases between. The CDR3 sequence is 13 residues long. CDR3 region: CASQGPYNSPLHF. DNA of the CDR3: TGTGCCAGCCAGGGGCCGTATAATTCACCCCTCCACTTT.

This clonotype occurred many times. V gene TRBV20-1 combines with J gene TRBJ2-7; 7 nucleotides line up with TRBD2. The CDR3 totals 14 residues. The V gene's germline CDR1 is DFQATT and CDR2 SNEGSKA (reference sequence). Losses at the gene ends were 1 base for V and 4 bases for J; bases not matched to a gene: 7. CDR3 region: CSARVRGEFYEQYF. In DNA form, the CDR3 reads TGCAGTGCTAGAGTACGGGGGGAGTTTTACGAGCAGTACTTC.

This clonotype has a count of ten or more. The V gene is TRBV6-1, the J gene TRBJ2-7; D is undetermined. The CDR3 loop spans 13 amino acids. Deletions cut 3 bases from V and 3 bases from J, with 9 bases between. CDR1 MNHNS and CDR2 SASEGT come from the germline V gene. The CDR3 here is CASSDDTFYEQYF. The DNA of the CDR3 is TGTGCCAGCAGTGACGACACTTTCTACGAGCAGTACTTC.

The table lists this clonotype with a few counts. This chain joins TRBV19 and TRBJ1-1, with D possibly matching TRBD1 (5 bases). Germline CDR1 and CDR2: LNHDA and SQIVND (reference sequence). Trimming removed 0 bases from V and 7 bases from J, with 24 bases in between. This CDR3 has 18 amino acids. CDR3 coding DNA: TGTGCCAGTAGTATAGATCATGGGGCAGTCGACTATGTTGGTGAAGCTTTCTTT. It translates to CASSIDHGAVDYVGEAFF.